The next 28 T cell receptor beta chains were all read from a single sample in a study of CD8 T cells in ankylosing spondylitis. TCRdb recomputed calls from the 5' RACE reads with MiXCR, one row per CDR3 protein. The table has 35,000 to 50,000 distinct CDR3 sequences, over 3.5% seen once. Material: blood, either unsorted or a sorted T cell fraction (not recorded which). These receptors all stem from a female donor with ankylosing spondylitis or in good health (not recorded which).

In its sample, this clonotype was seen many times. The chain recombines TRBV9 with TRBJ2-1, with TRBD2 matching over 10 bases. This CDR3 is 15 amino acids long. V lost 3 bases to trimming and J lost 5 bases; unmatched junction nucleotides: 5. CDR1 and CDR2 (germline): SGDLS, YYNGEE. The CDR3 loop reads CASSDRLAGNNEQFF. CDR3 DNA sequence: TGTGCCAGCAGCGACCGACTAGCGGGCAACAATGAGCAGTTCTTC.

The sample holds many counts of this clonotype. The chain recombines TRBV9 with TRBJ2-5, with a tentative D call TRBD2 (6 bases). The V and J ends lost 0 bases and 3 bases respectively, with 15 bases between them. The CDR3 spans 16 residues. The germline CDR1 and CDR2 sequences are SGDLS and YYNGEE. CDR3 sequence reads: CASSVVDYGGKETQYF. CDR3 bases: TGTGCCAGCAGCGTAGTGGACTACGGGGGAAAAGAGACCCAGTACTTC.

There are many counts of this clonotype. This rearrangement joins TRBV9 to TRBJ2-7, with 7 nucleotides matching TRBD2. J lost 2 bases, V lost 4 bases, and 6 bases had no gene match. CDR3 length: 14 amino acids. Germline V gene data show CDR1 as SGDLS and CDR2 as YYNGEE. Here the CDR3 DNA reads TGTGCCAGCAGCCCCGCTCGGGGGGCCTACGAGCAGTACTTC. It encodes CASSPARGAYEQYF.

This clonotype was picked up many times. The chain joins TRBV9 to TRBJ2-2; TRBD2 aligns across 15 bases. J gave up 5 bases and V 5 bases, and 7 bases lay outside the gene matches. Germline V gene sequence: CDR1 SGDLS, CDR2 YYNGEE. This CDR3 contains 17 residues. CDR3 region: CASSPGLAGGGTGELFF. The CDR3 DNA follows: TGTGCCAGCAGTCCGGGACTAGCGGGGGGCGGAACCGGGGAGCTGTTTTTT.

This clonotype was counted many times. The rearrangement joins TRBV9 to TRBJ2-3; the match to TRBD2 covers 12 bases. J gave up 6 bases and V 0 bases, and 14 bases lay outside the gene matches. From germline, CDR1 is SGDLS and CDR2 YYNGEE. CDR3 size: 19 residues. CDR3 bases: TGTGCCAGCAGCGTAGAGGTGTCGACTAGCGGGGGTGAGCGGGATACGCAGTATTTT. This encodes CASSVEVSTSGGERDTQYF.

The chain joins TRBV9 to TRBJ2-1; TRBD2 matches 16 bases. Per the germline V gene, CDR1 is SGDLS and CDR2 is YYNGEE. J lost 8 bases, V lost 3 bases, and 11 bases had no gene match. The CDR3 has 18 residues. CDR3 coding DNA: TGTGCCAGCAGCGAGGCCCCGGGACTAGCGGGGGGGCAGGATGAGCAGTTCTTC. As protein: CASSEAPGLAGGQDEQFF.

Many counts were recorded for this clonotype. The chain links TRBV9 to TRBJ2-3; 11 bases fit TRBD1. Germline values: CDR1 SGDLS, CDR2 YYNGEE. CDR3 size: 16 residues. Trimming at V came to 4 bases and at J to 2 bases, leaving 6 bases not matched to a gene. The CDR3: CASSTRTGGFTDTQYF. The DNA for the CDR3 is TGTGCCAGCAGCACCCGGACAGGGGGCTTCACAGATACGCAGTATTTT.

At least ten counts were recorded for this clonotype. The chain joins TRBV9 to TRBJ2-5; D is unresolved. The CDR3 contains 14 residues. V gave up 0 bases and J gave up 3 bases, with 9 bases separating them. CDR1 is SGDLS, CDR2 YYNGEE, per germline. CDR3 loop: CASSVAGTEETQYF. The CDR3 DNA reads TGTGCCAGCAGCGTAGCAGGTACTGAAGAGACCCAGTACTTC.

This clonotype was observed at least ten times. The rearrangement uses TRBV9 and TRBJ2-2; D unclear. The CDR3 runs 15 residues. The germline V and J ends were trimmed by 5 bases and 1 base, with 12 bases remaining between them. CDR1 and CDR2 (germline): SGDLS, YYNGEE. The CDR3 nucleotides read TGTGCCAGCAGAGCCGGGCAGGAGAACACCGGGGAGCTGTTTTTT. As protein: CASRAGQENTGELFF.

This clonotype occurred many times. The rearrangement joins TRBV9 to TRBJ1-5, with D possibly TRBD1 on 5 matching bases. Deletions cut 3 bases from V and 0 bases from J, with 10 bases between. The CDR3 sequence is 15 residues long. Germline loops: CDR1 SGDLS, CDR2 YYNGEE. CDR3 DNA sequence: TGTGCCAGCAGCGCTACAGGATATAGCAATCAGCCCCAGCATTTT. This translates into CASSATGYSNQPQHF. Based on the CDR3 plus reference TRBV9 and TRBJ1-5, the full variable domain is DSGVTQTPKHLITATGQRVTLRCSPRSGDLSVYWYQQSLDQGLQFLIQYYNGEERAKGNILERFSAQQFPDLHSELNLSSLELGDSALYFCASSATGYSNQPQHFGDGTRLSIL.

This clonotype was observed many times. The V call is TRBV9, the J call TRBJ2-1, with TRBD2 identical over 8 bases. The ends lost 3 bases at V and 2 bases at J; junction bases unmatched: 7. In germline, CDR1 is SGDLS, CDR2 YYNGEE. This CDR3 comprises 16 residues. CDR3 bases: TGTGCCAGCAGCGATCTAGCGGGTGCACCCTACAATGAGCAGTTCTTC. It is translated as CASSDLAGAPYNEQFF.

At least ten counts were recorded for this clonotype. This chain links TRBV9 with TRBJ2-3; D remains unclear. In germline, CDR1 is SGDLS, CDR2 YYNGEE. Trimming removed 7 bases at V and 4 bases at J, with 19 bases between. The CDR3 has 15 amino acids. The CDR3 region has the DNA TGTGCCAGCGGTGATTGGAGAACGCCGTCAGATACGCAGTATTTT. This sequence encodes CASGDWRTPSDTQYF.

This clonotype was detected many times. V gene TRBV9 combines with J gene TRBJ2-5, with 7 bases identical to TRBD1. The junction had 6 bases not matched to a gene; V was cut back by 0 bases and J by 7 bases. CDR1 is SGDLS and CDR2 is YYNGEE in the germline V gene. This CDR3 has 14 amino acids. CDR3 residues: CASSVGGPGGTQYF. The CDR3 bases are TGTGCCAGCAGCGTAGGCGGGCCAGGGGGGACCCAGTACTTC.

This clonotype was counted at least ten times. The chain has TRBV9 and TRBJ1-5; TRBD1 matches at 9 bases. CDR3 size: 17 residues. V lost 3 bases and J lost 0; bases outside the gene matches: 7. Per germline, CDR1 SGDLS and CDR2 YYNGEE. The CDR3 DNA sequence: TGTGCCAGCAGCGCCGGACAGGGGCCATATAGCAATCAGCCCCAGCATTTT. This encodes CASSAGQGPYSNQPQHF. Based on the CDR3 plus reference TRBV9 and TRBJ1-5, the full variable domain is DSGVTQTPKHLITATGQRVTLRCSPRSGDLSVYWYQQSLDQGLQFLIQYYNGEERAKGNILERFSAQQFPDLHSELNLSSLELGDSALYFCASSAGQGPYSNQPQHFGDGTRLSIL.

This clonotype turned up a few times. The chain links TRBV9 to TRBJ1-2, with D unresolved. V was trimmed by 0 bases and J by 2 bases, leaving 11 bases between them. The CDR3 is 15 residues long. Germline CDR1 is SGDLS and CDR2 is YYNGEE. The CDR3 loop is CASSVGHVGNYGYTF. CDR3 coding DNA: TGTGCCAGCAGCGTAGGTCATGTGGGGAACTATGGCTACACCTTC. The whole variable domain, remainder taken from reference TRBV9 and TRBJ1-2, is DSGVTQTPKHLITATGQRVTLRCSPRSGDLSVYWYQQSLDQGLQFLIQYYNGEERAKGNILERFSAQQFPDLHSELNLSSLELGDSALYFCASSVGHVGNYGYTFGSGTRLTVV.

This clonotype was observed a few times. The chain is built from TRBV9 and TRBJ2-5; the D call may be TRBD1 or TRBD2 (6 bases each). Trimming took off 0 bases at V and 5 bases at J, with 11 bases between the two ends. CDR1 is SGDLS, CDR2 YYNGEE, per germline. The CDR3 runs to 14 residues. The CDR3, as DNA: TGTGCCAGCAGCGTAGGTCAAGGGGGGGAGACCCAGTACTTC. Translated, it gives CASSVGQGGETQYF.

This clonotype came up a few times. V gene TRBV9 combines with J gene TRBJ1-1, with D maybe TRBD1 (5 bases). CDR3 size: 14 residues. The V and J ends lost 0 bases and 10 bases respectively, with 16 bases between them. CDR1 and CDR2 from the germline V gene are SGDLS and YYNGEE. In nucleotides, the CDR3 is TGTGCCAGCAGCGTAGTGGGGACCCGGGACGCAGCTTTCTTT. This sequence encodes CASSVVGTRDAAFF.

This clonotype was seen ten or more times. The CDR3 loop reads CASSPERHKDTQYF. CDR3 bases: TGTGCCAGCAGCCCAGAAAGGCACAAAGATACGCAGTATTTT. This chain uses TRBV9 with TRBJ2-3; D unresolved. Trimming removed 4 bases from V and 5 bases from J, with 14 bases in between. There are 14 residues in the CDR3. The germline V gene encodes CDR1 SGDLS and CDR2 YYNGEE.

In this sample, this clonotype turned up many times. The chain recombines TRBV9 with TRBJ1-6; D gene ambiguous. V was shortened by 4 bases and J by 10 bases, with 18 bases between the two germline ends. This CDR3 contains 15 residues. The germline gives CDR1 SGDLS, CDR2 YYNGEE. CDR3 region: CASSPDGGHGSPLHF. The CDR3, as DNA: TGTGCCAGCAGCCCTGATGGAGGGCATGGCTCACCCCTCCACTTT.

This clonotype showed up many times. The chain recombines TRBV9 with TRBJ1-2, with a tentative D call TRBD1 (5 bases). Germline CDR1 SGDLS, CDR2 YYNGEE. This CDR3 comprises 16 residues. V gave up 0 bases and J gave up 6 bases, with 18 bases separating them. Written as DNA, the CDR3 is TGTGCCAGCAGCGTAGCGGGGCAGGCGATCGGGGATGGCTACACCTTC. It encodes CASSVAGQAIGDGYTF.

This clonotype was recorded at least ten times. V usage is TRBV9 and J usage is TRBJ2-7, with TRBD1 matching 9 bases. This CDR3 comprises 15 residues. The V gene end was trimmed by 0 bases and the J gene end by 6 bases; junction bases not matched to a gene: 7. The germline V gene has CDR1 SGDLS and CDR2 YYNGEE. This CDR3 reads CASSVGLGTGSEQYF. For the CDR3, the DNA is TGTGCCAGCAGCGTAGGCCTTGGGACAGGGTCCGAGCAGTACTTC.

This clonotype was seen at least ten times. The chain has TRBV9 and TRBJ1-3; D is ambiguous. The CDR3 is 15 residues long. Germline V CDR1 and CDR2: SGDLS, YYNGEE. V was pared by 3 bases and J by 0 bases, with 10 bases between. In DNA, the CDR3 is TGTGCCAGCAGCGAAGACGGATACTCTGGAAACACCATATATTTT. Its protein is CASSEDGYSGNTIYF.

The rearrangement uses TRBV9 and TRBJ2-1; TRBD2 matches 10 bases. This CDR3 has 17 amino acids. With 0 bases clipped from V and 5 bases from J, the junction kept 8 bases outside the gene matches. CDR1 and CDR2 from the germline V gene are SGDLS and YYNGEE. In DNA, the CDR3 is TGTGCCAGCAGCGTAGATCTGGTAGCGGGGGGCCACAATGAGCAGTTCTTC. This encodes CASSVDLVAGGHNEQFF.

This clonotype has a count of ten or more. The chain is built from TRBV9 and TRBJ1-1; 8 nucleotides line up with TRBD1. V trimming: 0 bases; J trimming: 2 bases; junction bases outside the gene matches: 9. The CDR3 consists of 17 residues. Germline CDR1 SGDLS, CDR2 YYNGEE. The CDR3 DNA sequence: TGTGCCAGCAGCGTAGATTTCAGGGGGCCGGCAAACACTGAAGCTTTCTTT. This translates into CASSVDFRGPANTEAFF.

This clonotype appeared many times. V and J are TRBV9 and TRBJ2-7; 8 bases align to TRBD1. The CDR3 loop spans 15 amino acids. V lost 0 bases and J lost 5; bases outside the gene matches: 7. CDR1 and CDR2 from the germline V gene are SGDLS and YYNGEE. CDR3 nucleotide sequence: TGTGCCAGCAGCGTAGGTCCGGACAGGGTCCACGAGCAGTACTTC. It translates to CASSVGPDRVHEQYF.

As for this clonotype: This could be a read error, since a much larger clone is one nucleotide away. The conserved phenylalanine or tryptophan normally closing the CDR3 is absent here, so this likely arose from a read error. The chain links TRBV9 to TRBJ1-6; no reliable D call. CDR3 size: 14 residues. Germline V gene sequence: CDR1 SGDLS, CDR2 YYNGEE. V was shortened by 5 bases and J by 5 bases, with 11 bases between the two germline ends. The CDR3 is CASSQTTDNSPLHS. CDR3 in DNA: TGTGCCAGCAGTCAGACGACCGATAATTCACCCCTCCACTCT.

This clonotype was detected ten times or more. The chain is built from TRBV12-3 or TRBV12-4 and TRBJ2-5; TRBD2 matches 7 bases. CDR3 size: 15 residues. The V segment lost 7 bases and the J segment 4 bases; nucleotides outside the gene matches: 12. The CDR3 spells CASNYATCGGETQYF. The CDR3, as DNA: TGTGCCAGCAACTATGCCACCTGCGGGGGAGAGACCCAGTACTTC.

This clonotype was recorded at least ten times. The genes are TRBV9 and TRBJ2-4; TRBD2 matches at 7 bases. V shed 4 bases and J 1 base; nucleotides not matched to a gene: 5. CDR1 is SGDLS and CDR2 is YYNGEE in the germline V gene. CDR3 size: 15 residues. As DNA, the CDR3 is TGTGCCAGCAGCCCACCCGGGGGGGCCAAAAACATTCAGTACTTC. It translates to CASSPPGGAKNIQYF. The whole variable domain, filled in from reference TRBV9 and TRBJ2-4, reads DSGVTQTPKHLITATGQRVTLRCSPRSGDLSVYWYQQSLDQGLQFLIQYYNGEERAKGNILERFSAQQFPDLHSELNLSSLELGDSALYFCASSPPGGAKNIQYFGAGTRLSVL.